Each of the 6 T cell receptor beta chains below was sequenced from the same sample in a study of blood T cells in healthy people across ages. It was with a sample-barcoded 5' primer and a J-beta primer mix that a second PCR of roughly 6 to 12 cycles was run. Using its own MiXCR run on the 5' RACE reads, TCRdb lists one record per CDR3 protein. The table includes hundreds of thousands of distinct CDR3 sequences, 40% to 45% detected once. Sequencing used blood. The receptor set was obtained from a man older than 75 in good health.

The chain combines TRBV7-2 with TRBJ1-5; 7 bases map to TRBD1. From germline, CDR1 is SGHTA and CDR2 FQGNSA. This CDR3 comprises 16 residues. After removal of 5 bases from V and 5 bases from J, the junction contained 12 bases not matched to a gene. The CDR3 region has the DNA TGTGCCAGCAGCGTGACGAAGGGGGCTTGGGATCAGCCCCAGCATTTT. It specifies CASSVTKGAWDQPQHF.

In the case of this clonotype: A read error is possible here, since a much larger clone lies one base away. The V and J genes are TRBV7-2 and TRBJ2-5; D perhaps matches TRBD2 (6 bases). The length of the CDR3 is 13 residues. Trimming stripped 5 bases from V and 1 base from J, with 8 bases between. Germline CDR1 SGHTA, CDR2 FQGNSA. The chain's CDR3 is CTSSRDFQETQYF. CDR3 sequence (DNA): TGTACCAGCAGCAGGGACTTCCAAGAGACCCAGTACTTC.

This rearrangement joins TRBV4-2 to TRBJ2-5, with D unclear. The CDR3 length is 14 residues. Per germline, CDR1 LGHNA and CDR2 YNFKEQ. V dropped 2 bases and J dropped 4 bases, with 11 bases sitting between them. CDR3 amino acids: CASSQRAIGETQYF. The CDR3 DNA follows: TGTGCCAGCAGCCAACGAGCGATTGGAGAGACCCAGTACTTC.

The chain couples TRBV12-3 or TRBV12-4 to TRBJ2-2; perhaps D is TRBD1 or TRBD2 (5 bases each). The CDR3 is 18 residues long. V was pared by 3 bases and J by 3 bases, with 20 bases between. The CDR3 loop is CASSFVGTDNWDTGELFF. The CDR3 nucleotides read TGTGCCAGCAGTTTTGTTGGGACCGATAATTGGGACACCGGGGAGCTGTTTTTT.

In its sample, this clonotype was seen a few times. This chain joins TRBV7-9 and TRBJ1-4, with D uncertain. CDR1 is SEHNR, CDR2 FQNEAQ, per germline (reference sequence). The CDR3 is 15 residues long. V was shortened by 5 bases and J by 8 bases, with 18 bases between the two germline ends. In DNA, the CDR3 is TGTGCCAGCAGCCCGGTTAGGGCCTCCGGGGAAAAACTGTTTTTT. Translation gives CASSPVRASGEKLFF.

With respect to this clonotype: An end of the junction does not agree with germline; a read error may underlie this. The gene calls are TRBV20-1 and TRBJ2-1, with 12 bases aligning to TRBD2. This CDR3 has 14 residues. Germline V gene lookup returns CDR1 DFQATT and CDR2 SNEGSKA (reference sequence). Written as DNA, the CDR3 is TGCAGTGCTTTGACTAGCGGGAGCTACAATGAGCGGTTCTTC. This gives the protein CSALTSGSYNERFF.